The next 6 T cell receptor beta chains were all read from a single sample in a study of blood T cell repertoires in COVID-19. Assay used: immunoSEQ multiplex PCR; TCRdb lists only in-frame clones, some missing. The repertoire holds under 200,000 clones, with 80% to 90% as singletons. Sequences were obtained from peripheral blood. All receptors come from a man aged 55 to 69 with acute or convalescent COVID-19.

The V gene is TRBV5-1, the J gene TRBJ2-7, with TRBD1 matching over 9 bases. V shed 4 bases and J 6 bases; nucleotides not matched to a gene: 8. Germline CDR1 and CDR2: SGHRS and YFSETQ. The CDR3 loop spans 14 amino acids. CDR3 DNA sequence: TGCGCCAGCAGCACGGCGGGACAGGGATTCGAGCAGTACTTC. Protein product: CASSTAGQGFEQYF. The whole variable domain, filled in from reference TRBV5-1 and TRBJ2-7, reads KAGVTQTPRYLIKTRGQQVTLSCSPISGHRSVSWYQQTPGQGLQFLFEYFSETQRNKGNFPGRFSGRQFSNSRSEMNVSTLELGDSALYLCASSTAGQGFEQYFGPGTRLTVT.

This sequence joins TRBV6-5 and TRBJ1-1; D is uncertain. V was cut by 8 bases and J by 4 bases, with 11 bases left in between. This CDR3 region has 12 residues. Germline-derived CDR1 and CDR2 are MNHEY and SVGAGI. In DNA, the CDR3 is TGTGCCAGCTGGCAGACGGGCACTGAAGCTTTCTTT. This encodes CASWQTGTEAFF.

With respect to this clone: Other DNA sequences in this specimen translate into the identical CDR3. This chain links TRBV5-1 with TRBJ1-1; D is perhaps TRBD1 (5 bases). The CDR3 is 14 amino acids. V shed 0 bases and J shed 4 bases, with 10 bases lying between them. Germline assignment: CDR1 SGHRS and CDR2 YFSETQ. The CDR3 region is CASSLALGGTEAFF. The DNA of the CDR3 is TGCGCCAGCAGCTTGGCCCTGGGGGGCACTGAAGCTTTCTTT.

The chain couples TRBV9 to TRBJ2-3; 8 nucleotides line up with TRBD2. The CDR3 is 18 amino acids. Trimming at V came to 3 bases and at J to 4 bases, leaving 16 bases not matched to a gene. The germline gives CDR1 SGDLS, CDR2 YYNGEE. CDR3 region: CASSDPLIREGLADTQYF. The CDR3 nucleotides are TGTGCCAGCAGCGACCCTCTGATACGGGAGGGCCTCGCAGATACGCAGTATTTT.

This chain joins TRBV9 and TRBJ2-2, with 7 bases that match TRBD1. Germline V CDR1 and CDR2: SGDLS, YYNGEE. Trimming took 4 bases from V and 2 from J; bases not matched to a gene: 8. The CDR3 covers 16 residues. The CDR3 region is CASSPRTGLNTGELFF. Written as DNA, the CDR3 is TGTGCCAGCAGCCCCCGGACAGGCCTCAACACCGGGGAGCTGTTTTTT.

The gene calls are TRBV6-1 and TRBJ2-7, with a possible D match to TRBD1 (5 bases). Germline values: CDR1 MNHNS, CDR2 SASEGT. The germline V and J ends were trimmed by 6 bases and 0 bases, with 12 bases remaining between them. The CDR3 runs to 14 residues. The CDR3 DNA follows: TGTGCCAGCAGCTCCGCAGGGTTCTCCTACGAGCAGTACTTC. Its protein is CASSSAGFSYEQYF.